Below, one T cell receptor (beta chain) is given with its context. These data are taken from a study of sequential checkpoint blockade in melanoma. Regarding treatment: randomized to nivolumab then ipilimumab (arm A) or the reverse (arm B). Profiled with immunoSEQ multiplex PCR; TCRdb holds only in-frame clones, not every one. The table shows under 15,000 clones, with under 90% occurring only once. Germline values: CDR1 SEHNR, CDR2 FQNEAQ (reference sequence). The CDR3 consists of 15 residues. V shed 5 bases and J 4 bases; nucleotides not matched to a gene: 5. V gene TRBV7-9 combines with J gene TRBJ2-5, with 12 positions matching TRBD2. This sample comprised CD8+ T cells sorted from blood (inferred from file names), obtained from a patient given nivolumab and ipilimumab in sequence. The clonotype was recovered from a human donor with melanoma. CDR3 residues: CASSPGTSGSETQYF. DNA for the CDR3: TGTGCCAGCAGCCCCGGGACTAGCGGGTCAGAGACCCAGTACTTC.